These 25 T cell receptor beta chains were all obtained from the same sample, sequenced in a study of OX40 agonist ivuxolimab in advanced cancers. Sequencing used immunoSEQ multiplex PCR; TCRdb keeps in-frame clones, though not all of them. The data hold around 60,000 clones, with about 88% observed a single time. The sample in question was CD4+ or CD8+ T cells sorted from blood, obtained in a trial of the OX40 agonist ivuxolimab. These receptors were obtained from an adult with an advanced solid tumor such as melanoma, head and neck, liver or kidney cancer.

This clone was found a few times. The chain carries TRBV9 and TRBJ2-1; 11 bases line up with TRBD2. Germline V lookup: CDR1 SGDLS, CDR2 YYNGEE. The CDR3 extends over 17 amino acids. V lost 4 bases to trimming and J lost 2 bases; unmatched junction nucleotides: 8. The DNA for the CDR3 is TGTGCCAGCAGCTTTTCTTTAGCGGGAGGGCCCTACAATGAGCAGTTCTTC. Amino acids: CASSFSLAGGPYNEQFF.

The genes are TRBV18 and TRBJ2-5, with D possibly being TRBD2 (6 bases). The V and J ends lost 8 bases and 2 bases respectively, with 12 bases between them. Germline loops: CDR1 KGHSH, CDR2 LQKENI. The CDR3 loop spans 13 amino acids. CDR3 coding DNA: TGTGCCAGCCATCGGAGGGGTCAAGAGACCCAGTACTTC. Residues: CASHRRGQETQYF.

The rearrangement uses TRBV4-2 and TRBJ1-6; weak D call: TRBD1 (5 bases). V was shortened by 0 bases and J by 8 bases, with 14 bases between the two germline ends. This CDR3 has 16 amino acids. Germline assignment: CDR1 LGHNA and CDR2 YNFKEQ. Here the CDR3 reads CASSQDVRGLDSPLHF. CDR3 nucleotides: TGTGCCAGCAGCCAAGACGTGAGGGGTTTAGATTCACCCCTCCACTTT.

In this sample, this clone turned up a few times. V is TRBV7-3 and J is TRBJ2-1, with 8 positions matching TRBD2. Germline CDR1 SGHTA, CDR2 FQGTGA. This CDR3 has 13 amino acids. With V trimmed by 5 bases and J by 11 bases, 8 bases remained unmatched. CDR3 residues: CASSPYSGVKQFF. CDR3 in DNA: TGTGCCAGCAGCCCATATAGCGGGGTTAAGCAGTTCTTC.

This clone was observed a few times. The chain recombines TRBV6-5 with TRBJ2-1; D remains ambiguous. The CDR3 is 14 amino acids. The germline CDR1 and CDR2 sequences are MNHEY and SVGAGI. V lost 5 bases, J lost 0 bases, and 8 bases lay in between. CDR3 amino acids: CASSEDTSYNEQFF. As DNA, the CDR3 is TGTGCCAGCAGTGAAGACACCTCCTACAATGAGCAGTTCTTC.

This chain uses TRBV7-2 with TRBJ2-7; 9 bases map to TRBD1. Germline V gene data show CDR1 as SGHTA and CDR2 as FQGNSA. The V segment lost 3 bases and the J segment 3 bases; nucleotides outside the gene matches: 3. The CDR3 extends over 14 amino acids. The CDR3 coding sequence is TGTGCCAGCAGCTTGGGACAGGGAAACTACGAGCAGTACTTC. Its protein is CASSLGQGNYEQYF.

The rearrangement links TRBV2 to TRBJ1-5; the match to TRBD1 covers 8 bases. Per the germline V gene, CDR1 is SNHLY and CDR2 is FYNNEI. The trim removed 4 bases at V and 6 bases at J, leaving 5 bases unmatched. The CDR3 consists of 14 residues. The CDR3 DNA is TGTGCCAGCAGTGTTAGGACAGGGTCTCAGCCCCAGCATTTT. It encodes CASSVRTGSQPQHF.

The chain couples TRBV5-4 to TRBJ2-5, with D uncertain. Germline CDR1 SGHNT, CDR2 YYREEE (reference sequence). Trimming shortened V by 2 bases and J by 0 bases, and 2 bases separated the two germline ends. The CDR3 has 12 residues. Written as DNA, the CDR3 is TGTGCCAGCAGCTTAGACCAAGAGACCCAGTACTTC. Its protein product is CASSLDQETQYF.

The V and J genes are TRBV15 and TRBJ2-5; no reliable D call. The V end was cut by 0 bases, the J end by 5 bases, with 4 bases between. CDR3 length: 12 amino acids. Germline lookup yields CDR1 LNHNV and CDR2 YYDKDF (reference sequence). The DNA for the CDR3 is TGTGCCACCAGCAGAGACCGGGAGACCCAGTACTTC. Protein product: CATSRDRETQYF.

This clone has more than one count but fewer than ten. This chain links TRBV4-1 with TRBJ2-3, with 14 bases that match TRBD2. CDR1 MGHRA and CDR2 YSYEKL come from the germline V gene. The CDR3 length is 17 residues. The V segment lost 4 bases and the J segment 3 bases; nucleotides outside the gene matches: 6. The chain's CDR3 is CASSLGTSGSATDTQYF. In DNA, the CDR3 is TGCGCCAGCAGCCTCGGGACTAGCGGGAGCGCGACAGATACGCAGTATTTT.

CDR3 loop: CASSIGGTGSQPQHF. CDR3 DNA: TGTGCCAGTAGTATAGGGGGGACAGGGAGTCAGCCCCAGCATTTT. This chain uses TRBV19 with TRBJ1-5; 9 bases are a match to TRBD1. Germline CDR1 is LNHDA and CDR2 is SQIVND (reference sequence). V gave up 1 base and J gave up 6 bases; unmatched junction bases: 4. The CDR3 spans 15 residues. Using reference TRBV19 and TRBJ1-5 for the parts outside the CDR3, the full variable domain is DGGITQSPKYLFRKEGQNVTLSCEQNLNHDAMYWYRQDPGQGLRLIYYSQIVNDFQKGDIAEGYSVSREKKESFPLTVTSAQKNPTAFYLCASSIGGTGSQPQHFGDGTRLSIL.

V usage is TRBV5-6 and J usage is TRBJ2-5; tentative D call: TRBD1 (6 bases). The V gene's germline CDR1 is SGHDT and CDR2 YYEEEE. The CDR3 has 16 amino acids. V lost 3 bases and J lost 2, with 17 bases in between. Here the CDR3 reads CASSSNNRVMQETQYF. The CDR3 region has the DNA TGTGCCAGCAGCTCTAATAACAGGGTGATGCAAGAGACCCAGTACTTC.

The rearrangement uses TRBV6-5 and TRBJ1-2, with a tentative D call TRBD1 (5 bases). Germline V CDR1 and CDR2: MNHEY, SVGAGI. Trimming stripped 0 bases from V and 3 bases from J, with 11 bases between. The CDR3 has 15 amino acids. Here the CDR3 reads CASSYSNQGDYGYTF. CDR3 sequence (DNA): TGTGCCAGCAGTTACTCGAATCAGGGTGACTATGGCTACACCTTC.

This chain uses TRBV19 with TRBJ1-3; a possible D gene is TRBD1 (5 bases). CDR1 and CDR2 (germline): LNHDA, SQIVND (reference sequence). CDR3 length: 13 amino acids. The V end was cut by 8 bases, the J end by 4 bases, with 12 bases between. The CDR3 coding sequence is TGTGCCAGTCGAGGTACAGGCGGAAACACCATATATTTT. It codes for CASRGTGGNTIYF.

This clone came up a few times. The V gene is TRBV6-6, the J gene TRBJ1-5, with TRBD1 matching 9 bases. This CDR3 is 16 amino acids long. J lost 2 bases, V lost 5 bases, and 7 bases had no gene match. Germline values: CDR1 MNHNY, CDR2 SVGAGI (reference sequence). This CDR3 reads CASSGDRGTGNQPQHF. CDR3 nucleotide sequence: TGTGCCAGCAGTGGCGACAGGGGGACTGGCAATCAGCCCCAGCATTTT.

The rearrangement joins TRBV5-1 to TRBJ2-5; maybe TRBD2 (6 bases). V was trimmed by 4 bases and J by 0 bases, leaving 10 bases between them. Germline CDR1 reads SGHRS; CDR2 reads YFSETQ. This CDR3 spans 14 amino acids. CDR3 residues: CASSPGGNQETQYF. The CDR3 DNA reads as TGCGCCAGCAGCCCCGGGGGAAACCAAGAGACCCAGTACTTC.

The chain employs TRBV5-1 and TRBJ1-2; D is possibly TRBD1 (5 bases). CDR1 and CDR2 (germline): SGHRS, YFSETQ. The CDR3 covers 14 residues. V dropped 7 bases and J dropped 4 bases, with 17 bases sitting between them. CDR3 protein: CASVGVGGTYGYTF. The DNA of the CDR3 is TGCGCCAGCGTCGGTGTTGGGGGGACCTATGGCTACACCTTC.

The chain employs TRBV4-2 and TRBJ2-5; 12 bases map to TRBD2. The ends lost 0 bases at V and 3 bases at J; junction bases unmatched: 5. The CDR3 extends over 17 amino acids. From germline, CDR1 is LGHNA and CDR2 YNFKEQ. CDR3 protein: CASSQEGTSGRKETQYF. CDR3 bases: TGTGCCAGCAGCCAAGAGGGGACTAGCGGGCGGAAAGAGACCCAGTACTTC.

This clone occurred once. The chain links TRBV5-1 to TRBJ2-5, with a tentative D call TRBD1 (5 bases). Between the trimmed V and J ends, which lost 2 bases and 4 bases, there was a span of 9 bases. This CDR3 has 13 residues. Germline CDR1 reads SGHRS; CDR2 reads YFSETQ. The DNA for the CDR3 is TGCGCCAGCAGCTTAGAAGGGGCAGAGACCCAGTACTTC. Encoded protein: CASSLEGAETQYF.

In this sample, this clone turned up once. The CDR3 coding sequence is TGTGCCAGCAGCCAACAGCGGAACACCGGGGAGCTGTTTTTT. Translated: CASSQQRNTGELFF. The chain carries TRBV2 and TRBJ2-2; D is undetermined. The germline CDR1 and CDR2 sequences are SNHLY and FYNNEI. V was clipped by 6 bases and J by 1 base, with 9 bases between them. This CDR3 has 14 amino acids. Using reference TRBV2 and TRBJ2-2 for the parts outside the CDR3, the full variable domain is EPEVTQTPSHQVTQMGQEVILRCVPISNHLYFYWYRQILGQKVEFLVSFYNNEISEKSEIFDDQFSVERPDGSNFTLKIRSTKLEDSAMYFCASSQQRNTGELFFGEGSRLTVL.

The chain couples TRBV7-8 to TRBJ1-4; possibly TRBD1 for D (6 bases). CDR3 length: 15 residues. V was clipped by 0 bases and J by 3 bases, with 8 bases between them. Germline CDR1 is SGHVS and CDR2 is FQNEAQ. The CDR3 nucleotides are TGTGCCAGCAGCTTAGCGGGGGCGGCTAATGAAAAACTGTTTTTT. The encoded protein is CASSLAGAANEKLFF.

V is TRBV7-9 and J is TRBJ1-1, with D hard to call. Germline values: CDR1 SEHNR, CDR2 FQNEAQ (reference sequence). CDR3 length: 13 residues. Between the trimmed V and J ends, which lost 1 base and 7 bases, there was a span of 10 bases. The chain's CDR3 is CASSLGMRDEAFF. CDR3 DNA: TGTGCCAGCAGCTTAGGAATGCGGGATGAAGCTTTCTTT. The variable domain in full, completed from reference TRBV7-9 and TRBJ1-1, reads DTGVSQNPRHKITKRGQNVTFRCDPISEHNRLYWYRQTLGQGPEFLTYFQNEAQLEKSRLLSDRFSAERPKGSFSTLEIQRTEQGDSAMYLCASSLGMRDEAFFGQGTRLTVV.

The chain couples TRBV7-9 to TRBJ2-3; D not certain. V gave up 1 base and J gave up 4 bases, with 9 bases separating them. Germline V gene sequence: CDR1 SEHNR, CDR2 FQNEAQ (reference sequence). The CDR3 covers 14 residues. The CDR3 DNA follows: TGTGCCAGCAGCTTAGGAACCCGGCCAGATACGCAGTATTTT. Protein: CASSLGTRPDTQYF.

The chain carries TRBV6-5 and TRBJ1-1; D uncertain. V shed 6 bases and J shed 2 bases, with 4 bases lying between them. Germline V gives CDR1 MNHEY, CDR2 SVGAGI. The CDR3 extends over 11 amino acids. This CDR3 is CASSVNTEAFF. The CDR3 nucleotides are TGTGCCAGCAGCGTAAACACTGAAGCTTTCTTT.

The chain carries TRBV27 and TRBJ2-7; 7 bases fit TRBD1. J lost 4 bases, V lost 6 bases, and 9 bases had no gene match. Per the germline V gene, CDR1 is MNHEY and CDR2 is SMNVEV (reference sequence). CDR3 length equals 14 residues. In nucleotides, the CDR3 is TGTGCCAGCAGCACGGACAGGAAGGGTTACGAGCAGTACTTC. This gives the protein CASSTDRKGYEQYF.